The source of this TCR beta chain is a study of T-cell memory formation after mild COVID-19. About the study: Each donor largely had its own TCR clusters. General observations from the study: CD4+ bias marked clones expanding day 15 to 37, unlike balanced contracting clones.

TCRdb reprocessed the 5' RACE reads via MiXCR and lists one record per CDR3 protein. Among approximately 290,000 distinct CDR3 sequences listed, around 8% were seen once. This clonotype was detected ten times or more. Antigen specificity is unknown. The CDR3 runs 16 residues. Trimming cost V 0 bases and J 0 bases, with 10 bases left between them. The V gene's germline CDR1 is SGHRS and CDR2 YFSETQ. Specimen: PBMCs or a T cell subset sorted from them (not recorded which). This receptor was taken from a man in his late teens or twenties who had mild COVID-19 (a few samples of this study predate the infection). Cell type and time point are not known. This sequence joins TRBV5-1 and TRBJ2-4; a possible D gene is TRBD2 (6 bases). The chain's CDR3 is CASSLDGTVAKNIQYF. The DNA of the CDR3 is TGCGCCAGCAGCTTGGACGGGACTGTAGCCAAAAACATTCAGTACTTC. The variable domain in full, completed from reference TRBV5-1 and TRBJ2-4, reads KAGVTQTPRYLIKTRGQQVTLSCSPISGHRSVSWYQQTPGQGLQFLFEYFSETQRNKGNFPGRFSGRQFSNSRSEMNVSTLELGDSALYLCASSLDGTVAKNIQYFGAGTRLSVL.